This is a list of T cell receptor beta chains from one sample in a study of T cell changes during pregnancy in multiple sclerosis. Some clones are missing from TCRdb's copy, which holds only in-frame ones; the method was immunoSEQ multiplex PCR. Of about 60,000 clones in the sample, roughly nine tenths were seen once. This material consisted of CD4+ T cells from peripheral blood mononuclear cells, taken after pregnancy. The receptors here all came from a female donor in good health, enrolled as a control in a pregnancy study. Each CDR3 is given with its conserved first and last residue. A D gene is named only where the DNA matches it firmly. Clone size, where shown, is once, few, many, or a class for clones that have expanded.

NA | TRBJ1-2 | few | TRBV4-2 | TGTGCCAGCAGCACAGCCAGGGATACCTATGGCTACACCTTC | CASSTARDTYGYTF
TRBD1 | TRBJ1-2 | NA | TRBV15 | TGTGCCACCAGCAGTGGGGGACAGGGGGCGCGAAGCTATGGCTACACCTTC | CATSSGGQGARSYGYTF
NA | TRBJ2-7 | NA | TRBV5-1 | TGCGCCAGCAGCTTGGATTCGGCAGGTCGAAACGAGCAGTACTTC | CASSLDSAGRNEQYF
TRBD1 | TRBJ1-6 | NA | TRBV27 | TGTGCCAGCAGTTTATGGGACAGAAGCTCACCCCTCCACTTT | CASSLWDRSSPLHF
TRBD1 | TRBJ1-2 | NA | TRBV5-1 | TGCGCCAGCAGCCCATCGGACAGGGTCTATGGCTACACCTTC | CASSPSDRVYGYTF
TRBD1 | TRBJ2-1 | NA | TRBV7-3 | TGTGCCAGCAGCTCCAGGGGACAGGGCAATGAGCAGTTCTTC | CASSSRGQGNEQFF
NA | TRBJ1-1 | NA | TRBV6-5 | TGTGCCAGCAGAAGAAACTCGAACACTGAAGCTTTCTTT | CASRRNSNTEAFF
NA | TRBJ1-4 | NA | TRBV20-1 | TGCAGTGCTCGGACGCAGGGCCAACTGTTTTTT | CSARTQGQLFF
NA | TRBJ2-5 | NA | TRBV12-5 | TGTGCTAGTGCCATCCAGGAGGGGATCCAGTACTTC | CASAIQEGIQYF
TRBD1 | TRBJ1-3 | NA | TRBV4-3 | TGCGCCAGCAGCCAAGAAATCGTAGGGACAGGGTCTGGAAACACCATATATTTT | CASSQEIVGTGSGNTIYF
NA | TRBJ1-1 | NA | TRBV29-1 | TGCAGCGTTCTTGGGCAGGGTCACACTGAAGCTTTCTTT | CSVLGQGHTEAFF
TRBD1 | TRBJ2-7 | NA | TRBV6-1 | TGTGCCAGCAGTGAAGCCTGGGACAGAAACGAGCAGTACTTC | CASSEAWDRNEQYF
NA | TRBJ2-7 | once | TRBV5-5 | TGTGCCAGCAGCCCAGGACAGCCTTTCTCCTACGAGCAGTACTTC | CASSPGQPFSYEQYF
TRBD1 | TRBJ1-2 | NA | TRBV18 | TGTGCCAGCTCCCAAAGGACAGGGGTCTGGTATGGCTACACCTTC | CASSQRTGVWYGYTF
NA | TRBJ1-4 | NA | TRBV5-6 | TGTGCCAGCAGCTTGAAACAGGGTAATGAAAAACTGTTTTTT | CASSLKQGNEKLFF
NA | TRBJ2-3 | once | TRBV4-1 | TGCGCCAGCAGCCAACGGGACATCAGCACAGATACGCAGTATTTT | CASSQRDISTDTQYF
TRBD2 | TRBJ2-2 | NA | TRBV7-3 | TGTGCCAGCAGCATCGGGACTAGCGGGGGGCACGGGGAGCTGTTTTTT | CASSIGTSGGHGELFF
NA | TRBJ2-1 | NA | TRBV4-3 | TGCGCCAGCAGCCCCGGACTATTCAATGAGCAGTTCTTC | CASSPGLFNEQFF
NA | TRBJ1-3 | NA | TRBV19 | TGTGCCAGTAGTACCACAGGGAGCTCTGGAAACACCATATATTTT | CASSTTGSSGNTIYF
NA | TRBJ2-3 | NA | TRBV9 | TGTGCCAGCAGCGTCAGGGGTCCAGATACGCAGTATTTT | CASSVRGPDTQYF
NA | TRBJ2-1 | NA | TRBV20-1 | TGCAGTGCTAGAGTAGTGGATGAGCAGTTCTTC | CSARVVDEQFF
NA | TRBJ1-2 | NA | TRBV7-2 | TGTGCCAGCAGCTTATACGGGGGGCGCTTAAAAGGCTACACCTTC | CASSLYGGRLKGYTF
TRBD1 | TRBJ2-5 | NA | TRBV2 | TGTGCCAGCAGTGGGGTAGGGGGCGGATGGGAGACCCAGTACTTC | CASSGVGGGWETQYF